The source of this T cell receptor (beta chain) is a study of blood T cell repertoires in COVID-19. Study in general: Samples of COVID-19 (acute and convalescent) were obtained from the United States, Italy and Spain.

Repertoires were generated with immunoSEQ multiplex PCR, while TCRdb's copy carries only in-frame clones and drops some. The data show fewer than 110,000 clones, about 90% seen once. The germline gives CDR1 MNHEY, CDR2 SVGAGI. V gave up 0 bases and J gave up 5 bases, with 14 bases separating them. CDR3 length: 15 amino acids. The sample consisted of peripheral blood. The TCR was taken from a woman younger than 45 with acute or convalescent COVID-19. V is TRBV6-5 and J is TRBJ2-7; D perhaps matches TRBD2 (7 bases). DNA for the CDR3: TGTGCCAGCAGTTACTCTCGGGGGGCTCGGAACGAGCAGTACTTC. Encoded protein: CASSYSRGARNEQYF.